The entry that follows covers one TCR beta chain sequence. The data derive from a study of CD4 T cells in relation to SARS-CoV-2 and coronaviruses. TCRdb's table, derived via immunoSEQ multiplex PCR, lists solely in-frame clones and lacks some. The sample carries 50,000 to 70,000 clones, around 86% recorded once. Unexposed donor CD4+ T cells date from about 2011-2018, before the COVID-19 pandemic. V was pared by 5 bases and J by 7 bases, with 3 bases between. CDR3 length: 10 amino acids. The V gene is TRBV12-3 or TRBV12-4, the J gene TRBJ1-3; no clear D gene. This sequence originates from a human donor in good health. Sequencing input: memory CD4+ T cells from PBMCs. The CDR3 spells CASSRNTIYF. The DNA for the CDR3 is TGTGCCAGCAGTCGGAACACCATATATTTT.